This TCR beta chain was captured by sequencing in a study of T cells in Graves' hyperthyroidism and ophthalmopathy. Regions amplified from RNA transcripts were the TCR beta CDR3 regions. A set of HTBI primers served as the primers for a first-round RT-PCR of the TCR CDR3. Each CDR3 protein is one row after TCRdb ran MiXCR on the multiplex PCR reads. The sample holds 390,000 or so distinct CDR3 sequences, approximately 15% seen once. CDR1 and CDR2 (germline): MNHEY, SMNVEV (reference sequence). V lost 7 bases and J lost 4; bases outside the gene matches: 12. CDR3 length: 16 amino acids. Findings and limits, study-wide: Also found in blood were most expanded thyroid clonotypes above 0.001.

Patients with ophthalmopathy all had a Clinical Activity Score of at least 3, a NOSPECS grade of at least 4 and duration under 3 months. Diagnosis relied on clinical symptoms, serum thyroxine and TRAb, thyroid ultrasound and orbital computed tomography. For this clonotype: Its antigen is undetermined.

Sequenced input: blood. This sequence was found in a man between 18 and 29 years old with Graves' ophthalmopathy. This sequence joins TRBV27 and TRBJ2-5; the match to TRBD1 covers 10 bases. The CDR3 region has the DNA TGTGCCAGCAACCGTGGGGGACAGGGGAGGCGAGAGACCCAGTACTTC. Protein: CASNRGGQGRRETQYF.